This TCR beta chain was profiled in a study of T-cell memory formation after mild COVID-19. The overall study: The TCR clusters were mostly specific to one donor. Study results and caveats: Among clones contracting day 15 to 85, CD4/CD8 was balanced, whereas later expanders leaned CD4+.

Germline CDR1 SGHTA, CDR2 FQGTGA. This CDR3 has 17 residues. J lost 7 bases, V lost 5 bases, and 11 bases had no gene match. This clonotype showed up just a few times. The target antigen is unknown. TCRdb ran MiXCR on the 5' RACE reads and lists one entry per CDR3 protein. Counted here are approximately 180,000 distinct CDR3 sequences, roughly 17% occurring once; the ten biggest clones make up just over 2%. This chain joins TRBV7-3 and TRBJ2-1, with 13 nucleotides matching TRBD2. The receptor was derived from an adult woman who had mild COVID-19 (a few samples of this study predate the infection). Cell type and time point are not known. Sequenced sample: PBMCs or a T cell subset sorted from them (not recorded which). The CDR3 loop reads CASSIDIRTSGGNEQFF. The CDR3 bases are TGTGCCAGCAGCATAGATATAAGGACTAGCGGGGGAAATGAGCAGTTCTTC.